This T cell receptor (beta chain) was sequenced during a study of T cells after yellow fever vaccination. Trimming removed 2 bases from V and 0 bases from J; junction bases left unmatched: 10. This CDR3 contains 18 residues. Germline V gene data show CDR1 as MNHEY and CDR2 as SVGAGI. This clonotype was found many times. TCRdb itself ran the 5' RACE reads through MiXCR, one entry per CDR3 protein. Of around 110,000 distinct CDR3 sequences detected, 8% to 9.5% appear once; the ten largest clones hold less than 30%. Sequenced material: CD8+ T cells sorted from PBMCs, taken 45 days after the yellow fever booster vaccination. J is TRBJ2-3 and V is TRBV6-5; 8 bases are a match to TRBD1. The receptor's source is a man aged 30 to 39 who received the YFV17D yellow fever vaccine. The CDR3 DNA reads TGTGCCAGCAGTTACACTTTTCCGGACAGGGCTAGCACAGATACGCAGTATTTT. As protein: CASSYTFPDRASTDTQYF.